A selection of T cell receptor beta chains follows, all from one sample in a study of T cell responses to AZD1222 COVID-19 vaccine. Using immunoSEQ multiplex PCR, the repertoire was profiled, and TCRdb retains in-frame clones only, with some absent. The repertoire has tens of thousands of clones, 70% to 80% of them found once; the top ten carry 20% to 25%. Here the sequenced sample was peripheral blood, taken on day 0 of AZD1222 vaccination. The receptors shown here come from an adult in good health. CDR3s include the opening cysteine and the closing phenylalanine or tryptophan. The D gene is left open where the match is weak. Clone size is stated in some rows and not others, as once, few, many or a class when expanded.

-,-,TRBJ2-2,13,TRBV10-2,CASTWSDTGELFF,TGCGCCAGCACTTGGTCGGATACCGGGGAGCTGTTTTTT
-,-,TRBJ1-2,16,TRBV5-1,CASSPRVGDGLEGYTF,TGCGCCAGCAGCCCAAGGGTCGGGGACGGTTTGGAAGGCTACACCTTC
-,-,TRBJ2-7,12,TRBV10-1,CAIPGQSYEQYF,TGCGCCATCCCCGGACAGTCCTACGAGCAGTACTTC
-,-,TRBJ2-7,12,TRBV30,CAWSVRGTEQYF,TGTGCCTGGAGTGTACGAGGGACCGAGCAGTACTTC
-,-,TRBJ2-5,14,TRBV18,CASSPLGIQETQYF,TGTGCCAGCTCACCACTGGGAATCCAAGAGACCCAGTACTTC
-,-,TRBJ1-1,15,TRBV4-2,CASSQVGGSNTEAFF,TGTGCCAGCAGCCAAGTCGGGGGATCGAACACTGAAGCTTTCTTT
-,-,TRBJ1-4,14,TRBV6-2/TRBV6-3,CASSYHGLDEKLFF,TGTGCCAGCAGTTATCATGGGCTCGATGAAAAACTGTTTTTT
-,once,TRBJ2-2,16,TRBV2,CASIQDGGRLTGELFF,TGTGCCAGCATCCAAGATGGGGGGCGCTTAACCGGGGAGCTGTTTTTT
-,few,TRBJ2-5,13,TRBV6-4,CASSEGGGETQYF,TGTGCCAGCAGTGAAGGGGGGGGAGAGACCCAGTACTTC
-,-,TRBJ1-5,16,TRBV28,CASKGLGGYSNQPQHF,TGTGCCAGCAAGGGGCTTGGGGGATATAGCAATCAGCCCCAGCATTTT
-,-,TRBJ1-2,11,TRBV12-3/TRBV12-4,CASSLEGGYTF,TGTGCCAGCAGTTTAGAGGGAGGCTACACCTTC
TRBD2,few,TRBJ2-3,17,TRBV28,CASTSARTSGSSDTQYF,TGTGCCAGCACCTCCGCCCGGACTAGCGGGAGCTCAGATACGCAGTATTTT
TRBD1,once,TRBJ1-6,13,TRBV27,CASSSTGVSPLHF,TGTGCCAGCAGTTCAACAGGGGTTTCACCCCTCCACTTT
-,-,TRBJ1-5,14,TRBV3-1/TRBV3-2,CASSQDAGNQPQHF,TGTGCCAGCAGCCAAGATGCTGGGAATCAGCCCCAGCATTTT
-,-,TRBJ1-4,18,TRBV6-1,CASSEGGLSGVANEKLFF,TGTGCCAGCAGTGAAGGGGGCCTATCCGGGGTAGCGAATGAAAAACTGTTTTTT
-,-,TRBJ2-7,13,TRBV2,CASTEGRRNEQYF,TGTGCCAGCACCGAGGGGAGGCGGAACGAGCAGTACTTC
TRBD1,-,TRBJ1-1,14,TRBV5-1,CASSFQTGGTEAFF,TGCGCCAGCAGCTTCCAGACAGGGGGAACTGAAGCTTTCTTT
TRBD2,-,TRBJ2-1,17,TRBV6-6,CASTRRTSGRAKNEQFF,TGTGCCAGCACTCGACGAACTAGCGGGAGGGCCAAAAATGAGCAGTTCTTC
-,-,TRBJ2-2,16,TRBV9,CASSVWAGSNTGELFF,TGTGCCAGCAGCGTATGGGCAGGGTCGAACACCGGGGAGCTGTTTTTT
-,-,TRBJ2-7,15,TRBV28,CASSLSGPGPLPQDF,TGTGCCAGCAGTTTATCCGGACCGGGACCCCTACCTCAGGACTTC
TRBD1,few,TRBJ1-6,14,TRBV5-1,CASSWGQGNSPLHF,TGCGCCAGCAGCTGGGGACAGGGCAATTCACCCCTCCACTTT
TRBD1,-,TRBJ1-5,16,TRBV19,CASSNPQAGGGQPQHF,TGTGCCAGTAGTAATCCCCAGGCAGGGGGCGGTCAGCCCCAGCATTTT
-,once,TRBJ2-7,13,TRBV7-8,CASSGGLGYEQYF,TGTGCCAGCAGCGGGGGATTAGGGTACGAGCAGTACTTC
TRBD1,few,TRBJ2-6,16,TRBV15,CATSMEDRAGANVLTF,TGTGCCACCAGCATGGAGGACAGGGCTGGGGCCAACGTCCTGACTTTC
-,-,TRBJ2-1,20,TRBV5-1,CASSLTGQGFASGRYNEQFF,TGCGCCAGCAGCTTGACTGGACAGGGATTTGCGAGCGGGAGGTACAATGAGCAGTTCTTC
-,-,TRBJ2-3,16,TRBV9,CASSVGASDSTDTQYF,TGTGCCAGCAGCGTAGGGGCTAGCGATAGCACAGATACGCAGTATTTT
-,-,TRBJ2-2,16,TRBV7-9,CASSSRGSTNTGELFF,TGTGCCAGCAGCTCACGGGGGTCTACGAACACCGGGGAGCTGTTTTTT
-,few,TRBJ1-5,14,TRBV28,CASIRQVGRGPQHF,TGTGCCAGCATTAGACAAGTGGGCCGAGGGCCCCAGCATTTT
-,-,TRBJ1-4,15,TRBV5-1,CASSMGQPTNEKLFF,TGCGCCAGCAGTATGGGACAACCAACTAATGAAAAACTGTTTTTT
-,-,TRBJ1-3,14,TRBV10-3,CAIKQGPGANTIYF,TGTGCCATCAAACAGGGACCAGGCGCAAACACCATATATTTT
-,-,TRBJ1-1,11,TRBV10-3,CAISESDEAFF,TGTGCCATCAGTGAGAGCGATGAAGCTTTCTTT
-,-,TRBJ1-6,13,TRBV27,CASSFLKNSPLHF,TGTGCCAGCAGTTTCCTCAAGAATTCACCCCTCCACTTT
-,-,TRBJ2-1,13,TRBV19,CASSSQVFSEQFF,TGTGCCAGTAGTTCCCAGGTCTTCAGTGAGCAGTTCTTC
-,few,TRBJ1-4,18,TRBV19,CASSLTRTATPTNEKLFF,TGTGCCAGTAGTTTAACAAGAACAGCCACTCCAACTAATGAAAAACTGTTTTTT
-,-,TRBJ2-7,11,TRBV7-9,CASSDSYEQYF,TGTGCCAGTTCCGACAGCTACGAGCAGTACTTC
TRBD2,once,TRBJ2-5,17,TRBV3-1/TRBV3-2,CASSLWGLAGGKETQYF,TGTGCCAGCAGCCTATGGGGACTAGCGGGAGGGAAAGAGACCCAGTACTTC
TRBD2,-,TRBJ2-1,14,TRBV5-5,CASSLTSGSNEQFF,TGTGCCAGCAGCTTGACTAGCGGGAGTAATGAGCAGTTCTTC
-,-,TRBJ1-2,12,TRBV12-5,CASGGSGYGYTF,TGTGCTAGTGGGGGTTCTGGCTATGGCTACACCTTC
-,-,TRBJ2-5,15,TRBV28,CASSFWGNGQETQYF,TGTGCCAGCAGTTTTTGGGGGAATGGGCAAGAGACCCAGTACTTC
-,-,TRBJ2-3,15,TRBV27,CASSLQGGRTDTQYF,TGTGCCAGCAGTTTGCAGGGCGGCCGCACAGATACGCAGTATTTT
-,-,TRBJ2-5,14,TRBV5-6,CASSLAAGRKTQYF,TGTGCCAGCAGCTTGGCGGCGGGGCGGAAGACCCAGTACTTC
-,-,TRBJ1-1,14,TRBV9,CASSPQGGNTEAFF,TGTGCCAGCAGCCCACAAGGCGGGAACACTGAAGCTTTCTTT
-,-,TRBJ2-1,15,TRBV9,CASSVRGSSYNEQFF,TGTGCCAGCAGCGTAAGGGGGAGCTCCTACAATGAGCAGTTCTTC
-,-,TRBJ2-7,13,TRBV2,CASSVEGKHEQYF,TGTGCCAGCAGTGTCGAGGGGAAGCACGAGCAGTACTTC
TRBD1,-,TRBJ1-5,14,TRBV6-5,CASSPRQGNQPQHF,TGTGCCAGCAGCCCCCGACAGGGGAATCAGCCCCAGCATTTT
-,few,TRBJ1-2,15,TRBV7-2,CASSLNEGTFYGYTF,TGTGCCAGCAGCTTAAATGAAGGGACTTTTTATGGCTACACCTTC
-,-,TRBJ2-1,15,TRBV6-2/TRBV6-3,CASSWPEAGYNEQFF,TGTGCCAGCAGTTGGCCGGAGGCAGGGTACAATGAGCAGTTCTTC
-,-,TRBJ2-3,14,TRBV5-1,CASSLSSSGNTQYF,TGCGCCAGCAGCTTGTCGAGTAGCGGCAACACGCAGTATTTT
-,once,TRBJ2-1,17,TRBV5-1,CASSPEGSGSSYNEQFF,TGCGCCAGCAGCCCGGAGGGGTCCGGTTCCTCCTACAATGAGCAGTTCTTC
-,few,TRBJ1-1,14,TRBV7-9,CASSLQGGDTEAFF,TGTGCCAGCAGCCTACAGGGAGGGGACACTGAAGCTTTCTTT
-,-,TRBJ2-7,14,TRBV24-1,CATSDSGRTYEQYF,TGTGCCACCAGTGATAGCGGCAGAACCTACGAGCAGTACTTC
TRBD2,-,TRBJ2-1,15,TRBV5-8,CASSIIAGGVNEQFF,TGTGCCAGCAGCATCATAGCGGGAGGGGTCAATGAGCAGTTCTTC
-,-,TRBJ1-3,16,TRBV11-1,CASSFGKFLSGNTIYF,TGTGCCAGCAGCTTTGGGAAATTCCTCTCTGGAAACACCATATATTTT
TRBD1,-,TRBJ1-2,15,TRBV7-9,CASTMVGQARYGYTF,TGTGCCAGCACCATGGTGGGACAGGCGCGCTATGGCTACACCTTC
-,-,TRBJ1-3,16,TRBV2,CASRTPGRPSGNTIYF,TGTGCCAGCAGGACCCCTGGGCGACCCTCTGGAAACACCATATATTTT